This T cell receptor beta chain was sequenced during a study of OX40 agonist ivuxolimab in advanced cancers. Study findings and constraints: The average count of expanded clones was higher among CD8+ T cells than among CD4+.

Assay used: immunoSEQ multiplex PCR; TCRdb lists only in-frame clones, some missing. The sample records fewer than 45,000 clones, around 90% being singletons. J gave up 7 bases and V 4 bases, and 17 bases lay outside the gene matches. This CDR3 is 19 amino acids long. Germline values: CDR1 MGHRA, CDR2 YSYEKL. Comments on this clone: The antigen remains unidentified.

This chain uses TRBV4-1 with TRBJ2-1, with 12 positions matching TRBD2. The sequence was collected from an adult with an advanced solid tumor such as melanoma, head and neck, liver or kidney cancer. Material: CD4+ or CD8+ T cells sorted from blood, obtained in a trial of the OX40 agonist ivuxolimab. The CDR3 protein is CASSPGAGLAGLGGNEQFF. The CDR3 DNA follows: TGCGCCAGCAGCCCCGGGGCGGGACTAGCGGGTCTGGGTGGAAATGAGCAGTTCTTC.